The 17 T cell receptor beta chains listed next were all sequenced from one sample in a study of cytomegalovirus exposure and HLA in healthy donors. The PCR made use of 60 Vbeta and 13 Jbeta primers. Assay used: immunoSEQ multiplex PCR; TCRdb lists only in-frame clones, some missing. The sample table includes 110,000 to 150,000 clones. The sample consisted of PBMCs. All receptors derive from a male donor in good health and CMV-seronegative.

This chain uses TRBV6-5 with TRBJ2-5; D is unclear. The germline CDR1 and CDR2 sequences are MNHEY and SVGAGI. Trimming cost V 2 bases and J 4 bases, with 8 bases left between them. The CDR3 sequence is 13 residues long. The CDR3 region is CASSYPTGETQYF. CDR3 bases: TGTGCCAGCAGTTACCCCACCGGAGAGACCCAGTACTTC.

The chain combines TRBV18 with TRBJ2-5, with TRBD2 matching over 7 bases. Near its end, the DNA agrees better with TRBJ2-7, so the J call may be wrong. The CDR3 sequence is 12 residues long. Germline V gene sequence: CDR1 KGHSH, CDR2 LQKENI. The CDR3 nucleotides read TGTGCCAGCTCACCGGGGGGGTACGAGCAGTACTTC. Residues: CASSPGGYEQYF.

The chain carries TRBV18 and TRBJ2-5; D may be TRBD1 (5 bases). Germline CDR1 and CDR2: KGHSH and LQKENI. V was shortened by 6 bases and J by 1 base, with 24 bases between the two germline ends. This CDR3 comprises 18 residues. CDR3 in amino acids: CASSFDSLPSNSQETQYF. In DNA form, the CDR3 reads TGTGCCAGCTCTTTCGACAGCTTACCGTCTAATAGCCAAGAGACCCAGTACTTC.

The chain recombines TRBV18 with TRBJ2-5; D call uncertain. Germline loops: CDR1 KGHSH, CDR2 LQKENI. V was pared by 2 bases and J by 5 bases, with 15 bases between. This CDR3 region has 15 residues. CDR3 sequence (DNA): TGTGCCAGCTCACCAGCAGTCCCGACCGGGGAGACCCAGTACTTC. It specifies CASSPAVPTGETQYF.

The rearrangement links TRBV19 to TRBJ2-1; a weak D match, TRBD2 (5 bases). Trimming left V 7 bases short and J 10 bases short, with 14 bases between. The germline gives CDR1 LNHDA, CDR2 SQIVND (reference sequence). The CDR3 is made up of 12 amino acids. The CDR3 is CASIDRPGEQFF. Written as DNA, the CDR3 is TGTGCCAGTATCGACCGCCCGGGGGAGCAGTTCTTC.

The V and J genes are TRBV29-1 and TRBJ1-2; D might be TRBD1 (5 bases). Per germline, CDR1 SQVTM and CDR2 ANQGSEA. Deletions cut 6 bases from V and 5 bases from J, with 28 bases between. The CDR3 spans 17 residues. CDR3 loop: CSVGTDLPRGVEYGYTF. The CDR3 nucleotides are TGCAGCGTGGGGACCGATCTCCCACGGGGGGTAGAGTATGGCTACACCTTC.

J is TRBJ1-1 and V is TRBV7-9; 7 nucleotides agree with TRBD1. J was trimmed by 6 bases and V by 1 base; bases with no gene match: 8. The germline CDR1 and CDR2 sequences are SEHNR and FQNEAQ (reference sequence). This CDR3 comprises 15 residues. CDR3 coding DNA: TGTGCCAGCAGCTTAGAGGGGGCCGGGTCAGCTGAAGCTTTCTTT. Its protein product is CASSLEGAGSAEAFF.

The V gene is TRBV7-9, the J gene TRBJ1-1, with D unresolved. The CDR3 extends over 15 amino acids. The germline gives CDR1 SEHNR, CDR2 FQNEAQ (reference sequence). Trimming took 1 base from V and 2 from J, leaving 11 bases between them. CDR3 coding DNA: TGTGCCAGCAGCTTAGTCCAGGCACCCAACACTGAAGCTTTCTTT. It is translated as CASSLVQAPNTEAFF.

The chain couples TRBV7-9 to TRBJ2-1, with 9 positions matching TRBD1. Germline V gene data show CDR1 as SEHNR and CDR2 as FQNEAQ (reference sequence). The CDR3 loop spans 15 amino acids. With 2 bases clipped from V and 7 bases from J, the junction kept 6 bases outside the gene matches. The DNA for the CDR3 is TGTGCCAGCAGCTTACGGACAGGGGATTTGAATGAGCAGTTCTTC. This translates into CASSLRTGDLNEQFF.

The chain is built from TRBV7-8 and TRBJ2-7; 10 nucleotides align to TRBD2. Looked up from germline, CDR1 is SGHVS and CDR2 is FQNEAQ. V trimming: 1 base; J trimming: 2 bases; junction bases outside the gene matches: 5. The CDR3 contains 16 residues. CDR3: CASSLGTSGHTYEQYF. CDR3 coding DNA: TGTGCCAGCAGCTTAGGGACTAGCGGCCATACCTACGAGCAGTACTTC. Drawing the rest from reference TRBV7-8 and TRBJ2-7, the complete variable domain is GAGVSQSPRYKVAKRGQDVALRCDPISGHVSLFWYQQALGQGPEFLTYFQNEAQLDKSGLPSDRFFAERPEGSVSTLKIQRTQQEDSAVYLCASSLGTSGHTYEQYFGPGTRLTVT.

This rearrangement joins TRBV7-9 to TRBJ1-3; 9 nucleotides match TRBD1. The V and J ends lost 4 bases and 2 bases, in that order; junction bases with no gene match: 6. CDR3 length: 16 residues. Germline V gene sequence: CDR1 SEHNR, CDR2 FQNEAQ (reference sequence). The CDR3 loop reads CASSSWDREAGNTIYF. The DNA of the CDR3 is TGTGCCAGCAGCTCATGGGACAGGGAGGCTGGAAACACCATATATTTT. Together with reference TRBV7-9 and TRBJ1-3, the CDR3 gives the full variable domain: DTGVSQNPRHKITKRGQNVTFRCDPISEHNRLYWYRQTLGQGPEFLTYFQNEAQLEKSRLLSDRFSAERPKGSFSTLEIQRTEQGDSAMYLCASSSWDREAGNTIYFGEGSWLTVV.

V gene TRBV28 combines with J gene TRBJ1-5, with D tentatively TRBD1 (6 bases). The V gene's germline CDR1 is MDHEN and CDR2 SYDVKM. V shed 7 bases and J shed 6 bases, with 10 bases lying between them. This CDR3 is 12 amino acids long. CDR3 loop: CASKTGGQPQHF. As DNA, the CDR3 is TGTGCCAGCAAGACAGGTGGTCAGCCCCAGCATTTT. The full variable domain, in which reference TRBV28 and TRBJ1-5 provide the parts outside the CDR3, is DVKVTQSSRYLVKRTGEKVFLECVQDMDHENMFWYRQDPGLGLRLIYFSYDVKMKEKGDIPEGYSVSREKKERFSLILESASTNQTSMYLCASKTGGQPQHFGDGTRLSIL.

This chain connects TRBV19 to TRBJ1-6, with unresolved D. The CDR3 has 18 amino acids. The V end was cut by 7 bases, the J end by 0 bases, with 19 bases between. The V gene's germline CDR1 is LNHDA and CDR2 SQIVND (reference sequence). The CDR3 coding sequence is TGTGCCAGTACCGCTTCTCTTGCCGGGAGCTCCTATAATTCACCCCTCCACTTT. Protein sequence: CASTASLAGSSYNSPLHF.

CDR3 in amino acids: CASRAGASTGELFF. The CDR3 DNA is TGCGCCAGCAGGGCGGGAGCCTCCACCGGGGAGCTGTTTTTT. The chain combines TRBV10-1 with TRBJ2-2; TRBD2 agrees at 7 bases. V shed 6 bases and J 4 bases; nucleotides not matched to a gene: 5. The V gene's germline CDR1 is WNHNN and CDR2 SYGVQD (reference sequence). This CDR3 has 14 residues.

This chain connects TRBV2 to TRBJ2-5; no clear D gene. Germline lookup yields CDR1 SNHLY and CDR2 FYNNEI. This CDR3 has 12 residues. The ends were cut back, 0 bases at V and 9 bases at J, with 8 bases in the middle. CDR3 residues: CASSEARIAQYF. CDR3 DNA sequence: TGTGCCAGCAGTGAAGCGCGGATAGCCCAGTACTTC.

This chain joins TRBV6-1 and TRBJ2-7, with D possibly matching TRBD2 (6 bases). The ends were cut back, 1 base at V and 2 bases at J, with 6 bases in the middle. Germline assignment: CDR1 MNHNS and CDR2 SASEGT. The CDR3 covers 13 residues. The CDR3 spells CASSEGGAYEQYF. CDR3 nucleotides: TGTGCCAGCAGTGAAGGGGGGGCCTACGAGCAGTACTTC.

This chain links TRBV25-1 with TRBJ2-2; possibly TRBD1 for D (5 bases). Trimming stripped 2 bases from V and 1 base from J, with 11 bases between. Germline V gene lookup returns CDR1 MGHDK and CDR2 SYGVNS. The length of the CDR3 is 16 residues. CDR3 sequence reads: CASSEGKDMNTGELFF. In DNA, the CDR3 is TGTGCCAGCAGTGAAGGGAAGGACATGAACACCGGGGAGCTGTTTTTT.